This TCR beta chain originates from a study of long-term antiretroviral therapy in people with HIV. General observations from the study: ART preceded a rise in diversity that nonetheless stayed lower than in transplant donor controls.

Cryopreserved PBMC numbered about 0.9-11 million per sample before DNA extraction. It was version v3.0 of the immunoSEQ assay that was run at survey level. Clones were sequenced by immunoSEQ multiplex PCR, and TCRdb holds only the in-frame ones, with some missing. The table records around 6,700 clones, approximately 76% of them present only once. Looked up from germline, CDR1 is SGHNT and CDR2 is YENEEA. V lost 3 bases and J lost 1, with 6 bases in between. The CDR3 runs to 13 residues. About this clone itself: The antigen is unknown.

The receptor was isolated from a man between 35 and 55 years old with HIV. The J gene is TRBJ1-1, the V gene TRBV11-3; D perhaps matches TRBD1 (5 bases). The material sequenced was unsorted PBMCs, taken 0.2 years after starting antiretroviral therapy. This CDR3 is CASSLTENTEAFF. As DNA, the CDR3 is TGTGCCAGCAGCTTGACAGAGAACACTGAAGCTTTCTTT.